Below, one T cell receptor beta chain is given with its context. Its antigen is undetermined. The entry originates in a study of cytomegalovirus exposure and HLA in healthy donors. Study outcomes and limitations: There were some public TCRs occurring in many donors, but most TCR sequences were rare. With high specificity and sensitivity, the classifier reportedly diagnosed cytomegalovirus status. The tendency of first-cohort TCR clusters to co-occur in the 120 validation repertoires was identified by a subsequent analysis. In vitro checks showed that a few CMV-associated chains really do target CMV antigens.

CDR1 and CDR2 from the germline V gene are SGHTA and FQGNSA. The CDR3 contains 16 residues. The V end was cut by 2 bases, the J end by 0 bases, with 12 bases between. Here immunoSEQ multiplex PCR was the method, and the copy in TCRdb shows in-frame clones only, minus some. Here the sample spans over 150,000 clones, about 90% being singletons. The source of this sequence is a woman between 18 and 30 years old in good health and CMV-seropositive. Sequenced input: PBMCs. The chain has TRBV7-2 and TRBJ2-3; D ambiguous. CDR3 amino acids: CASSLFFDTSTDTQYF. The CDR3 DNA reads TGTGCCAGCAGCTTATTCTTTGACACTAGCACAGATACGCAGTATTTT.